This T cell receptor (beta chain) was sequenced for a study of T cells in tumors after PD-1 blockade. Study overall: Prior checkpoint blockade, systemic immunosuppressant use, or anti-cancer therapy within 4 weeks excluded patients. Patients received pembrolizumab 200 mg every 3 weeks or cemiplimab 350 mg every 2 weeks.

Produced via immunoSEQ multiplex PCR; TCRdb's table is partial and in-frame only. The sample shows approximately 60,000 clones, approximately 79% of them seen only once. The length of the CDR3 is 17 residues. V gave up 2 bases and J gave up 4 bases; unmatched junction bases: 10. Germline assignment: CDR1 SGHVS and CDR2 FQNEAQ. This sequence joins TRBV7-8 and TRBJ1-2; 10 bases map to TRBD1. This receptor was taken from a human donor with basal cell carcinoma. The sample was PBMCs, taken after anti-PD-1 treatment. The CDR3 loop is CASSLLDGQGGPYGYTF. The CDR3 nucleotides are TGTGCCAGCAGCTTATTGGACGGACAGGGGGGGCCCTATGGCTACACCTTC.